The 28 T cell receptor beta chains listed next were all sequenced from one sample in a study of OX40 agonist ivuxolimab in advanced cancers. Library creation used the immunoSEQ multiplex PCR assay. TCRdb stores this immuneACCESS table with in-frame sequences only. Part of the clones is absent; in the studies checked, under half of the shortfall reflects unresolved V genes, and no reason is known for the rest. In this sample the table shows about 62,000 clones, approximately 79% of which occur a single time. The top ten hold 11% of the sample. The source was CD4+ or CD8+ T cells sorted from blood, collected in a trial of the OX40 agonist ivuxolimab. Receptors were obtained from an adult with an advanced solid tumor such as melanoma, head and neck, liver or kidney cancer.

The chain recombines TRBV6-4 with TRBJ2-4; TRBD2 might be the D (6 bases). CDR1 MRHNA and CDR2 SNTAGT come from the germline V gene. The ends were cut back, 6 bases at V and 6 bases at J, with 18 bases in the middle. There are 15 residues in the CDR3. The DNA of the CDR3 is TGTGCCAGCAGCCCCCTAGGAGGGAAAGGAAACATTCAGTACTTC. As protein: CASSPLGGKGNIQYF.

The CDR3 coding sequence is TGCAGCGTTGAAGGGCAGATGAACACTGAAGCTTTCTTT. It translates to CSVEGQMNTEAFF. The chain uses TRBV29-1 and TRBJ1-1; no firm D call. Trimming pared 1 base from V and 0 bases from J, leaving 6 bases between. The CDR3 loop spans 13 amino acids. CDR1 and CDR2 (germline): SQVTM, ANQGSEA.

The chain carries TRBV6-5 and TRBJ2-4; D call uncertain. Germline V CDR1 and CDR2: MNHEY, SVGAGI. CDR3 length: 14 residues. V was cut by 5 bases and J by 0 bases, with 8 bases left in between. CDR3 sequence: CASSLSIAKNIQYF. For the CDR3, the DNA is TGTGCCAGCAGTCTCTCGATAGCCAAAAACATTCAGTACTTC.

In this sample, this clone turned up a few times. The chain joins TRBV18 to TRBJ2-7, with D possibly matching TRBD1 (5 bases). The CDR3 sequence is 15 residues long. V was shortened by 3 bases and J by 4 bases, with 16 bases between the two germline ends. Germline V gives CDR1 KGHSH, CDR2 LQKENI. Written as DNA, the CDR3 is TGTGCCAGCTCACCGGGAAGGGGTCTTTCATACGAGCAGTACTTC. This sequence encodes CASSPGRGLSYEQYF. The entire variable domain, with the rest obtained from reference TRBV18 and TRBJ2-7, is as follows: NAGVMQNPRHLVRRRGQEARLRCSPMKGHSHVYWYRQLPEEGLKFMVYLQKENIIDESGMPKERFSAEFPKEGPSILRIQQVVRGDSAAYFCASSPGRGLSYEQYFGPGTRLTVT.

This sequence joins TRBV6-1 and TRBJ2-3; 9 bases align to TRBD2. Germline V gene data show CDR1 as MNHNS and CDR2 as SASEGT. There are 14 residues in the CDR3. With 6 bases clipped from V and 4 bases from J, the junction kept 5 bases outside the gene matches. The chain's CDR3 is CASRGTSWADTQYF. DNA of the CDR3: TGTGCCAGCAGGGGGACTAGCTGGGCAGATACGCAGTATTTT.

This clone was observed a single time. The chain carries TRBV28 and TRBJ1-4, with 7 bases fitting TRBD1. CDR1 MDHEN and CDR2 SYDVKM come from the germline V gene. J was trimmed by 7 bases and V by 5 bases; bases with no gene match: 10. CDR3 length: 15 residues. Here the CDR3 DNA reads TGTGCCAGCAGTCTCTCAGGGGGGGTTCGTGAAAAACTGTTTTTT. It is translated as CASSLSGGVREKLFF.

This sequence joins TRBV29-1 and TRBJ2-5; 11 nucleotides align to TRBD1. This CDR3 is built from 14 residues. V was clipped by 7 bases and J by 5 bases; unmatched bases: 9. The germline V gene encodes CDR1 SQVTM and CDR2 ANQGSEA. The CDR3 coding sequence is TGCAGCGCCCGGGACAGGGGGGACGGGGAGACCCAGTACTTC. Translation gives CSARDRGDGETQYF. Based on the CDR3 plus reference TRBV29-1 and TRBJ2-5, the full variable domain is SAVISQKPSRDICQRGTSLTIQCQVDSQVTMMFWYRQQPGQSLTLIATANQGSEATYESGFVIDKFPISRPNLTFSTLTVSNMSPEDSSIYLCSARDRGDGETQYFGPGTRLLVL.

The CDR3 spells CASRARSYGYTF. CDR3 in DNA: TGCGCCAGCAGGGCACGTTCCTATGGCTACACCTTC. V is TRBV5-1 and J is TRBJ1-2, with D uncertain. Trimming shortened V by 5 bases and J by 4 bases, and 9 bases separated the two germline ends. The length of the CDR3 is 12 residues. Germline V CDR1 and CDR2: SGHRS, YFSETQ.

The gene calls are TRBV9 and TRBJ1-2; D may be TRBD1 (5 bases). CDR3 length: 14 residues. Trimming took off 0 bases at V and 3 bases at J, with 9 bases between the two ends. The germline CDR1 and CDR2 sequences are SGDLS and YYNGEE. CDR3 region: CASSVEGAYYGYTF. The CDR3 bases are TGTGCCAGCAGCGTAGAAGGGGCGTACTATGGCTACACCTTC.

The CDR3 reads CASSELADTQYF. The CDR3 nucleotides read TGTGCCAGCAGCGAATTAGCAGATACGCAGTATTTT. V usage is TRBV9 and J usage is TRBJ2-3; D unclear. This CDR3 is built from 12 residues. The germline V gene encodes CDR1 SGDLS and CDR2 YYNGEE. V was clipped by 3 bases and J by 4 bases, with 6 bases between them.

The chain uses TRBV6-5 and TRBJ1-2; the D gene is possibly TRBD1 (5 bases). The V and J ends lost 2 bases and 3 bases respectively, with 13 bases between them. Germline V CDR1 and CDR2: MNHEY, SVGAGI. This CDR3 region has 15 residues. The CDR3 nucleotides are TGTGCCAGCAGTTACGGGGGGACTGTCGACTATGGCTACACCTTC. It codes for CASSYGGTVDYGYTF.

This chain links TRBV27 with TRBJ1-1, with 7 bases that match TRBD1. V was pared by 5 bases and J by 5 bases, with 8 bases of the junction left unmatched. Germline V gene lookup returns CDR1 MNHEY and CDR2 SMNVEV (reference sequence). CDR3 size: 14 residues. The CDR3 loop reads CASSPDRVRTEAFF. CDR3 nucleotides: TGTGCCAGCAGTCCCGACAGGGTAAGGACTGAAGCTTTCTTT.

The chain employs TRBV9 and TRBJ2-1; no definite D call. Looked up from germline, CDR1 is SGDLS and CDR2 is YYNGEE. Trimming removed 0 bases at V and 2 bases at J, with 9 bases between. This CDR3 comprises 15 residues. The CDR3 bases are TGTGCCAGCAGCGTAGTGGCGGATACCTACAATGAGCAGTTCTTC. Its translation is CASSVVADTYNEQFF.

This chain links TRBV11-2 with TRBJ2-3, with D tentatively TRBD1 (6 bases). Deletions cut 5 bases from V and 4 bases from J, with 16 bases between. The CDR3 runs to 15 residues. The germline gives CDR1 SGHAT, CDR2 FQNNGV. CDR3 loop: CASSPQTGFSDTQYF. Here the CDR3 DNA reads TGTGCCAGCAGCCCTCAGACAGGTTTCTCAGATACGCAGTATTTT.

In nucleotides, the CDR3 is TGTGCCACCAGCAGAGATACGCTCTACAATGAGCAGTTCTTC. It yields the protein CATSRDTLYNEQFF. The chain carries TRBV15 and TRBJ2-1; D unclear. Germline V gene data show CDR1 as LNHNV and CDR2 as YYDKDF (reference sequence). CDR3 length: 14 amino acids. V was clipped by 0 bases and J by 3 bases, with 6 bases between them.

CDR3 in DNA: TGCGCCAGCAGCCGGGGGGACAGCTCCTACGAGCAGTACTTC. Translating it yields CASSRGDSSYEQYF. The V and J genes are TRBV4-3 and TRBJ2-7, with D perhaps TRBD1 (7 bases). V shed 4 bases and J shed 0 bases, with 10 bases lying between them. The CDR3 covers 14 residues. Germline loops: CDR1 LGHNA, CDR2 YSLEER.

As for this clone: A junction boundary mismatches the germline segment, possibly from a read error. The V and J genes are TRBV7-9 and TRBJ1-5; TRBD1 agrees at 7 bases. The CDR3 is 15 amino acids. Per the germline V gene, CDR1 is SEHNR and CDR2 is FQNEAQ (reference sequence). CDR3 bases: TGTGCCAGCAGCTCAGGGACAGAGAGCAGTCAGCCCCAGCATTTT. Protein sequence: CASSSGTESSQPQHF.

V usage is TRBV7-8 and J usage is TRBJ2-5, with D perhaps TRBD1 or TRBD2 (5 bases each). The end of the DNA fits TRBJ2-7 better, so the J call may be wrong. Looked up from germline, CDR1 is SGHVS and CDR2 is FQNEAQ. The CDR3 is made up of 14 amino acids. The chain's CDR3 is CASSSGTGGYEQYF. Here the CDR3 DNA reads TGTGCCAGCAGCTCCGGGACCGGTGGTTACGAGCAGTACTTC.

The chain combines TRBV5-1 with TRBJ2-6; TRBD1 might be the D (6 bases). The CDR3 contains 14 residues. Between the trimmed V and J ends, which lost 3 bases and 9 bases, there was a span of 13 bases. Germline loops: CDR1 SGHRS, CDR2 YFSETQ. Here the CDR3 DNA reads TGCGCCAGCAGCTCGGAACAGGGTGGCAACGTCCTGACTTTC. Protein sequence: CASSSEQGGNVLTF. The variable domain in full, completed from reference TRBV5-1 and TRBJ2-6, reads KAGVTQTPRYLIKTRGQQVTLSCSPISGHRSVSWYQQTPGQGLQFLFEYFSETQRNKGNFPGRFSGRQFSNSRSEMNVSTLELGDSALYLCASSSEQGGNVLTFGAGSRLTVL.

V usage is TRBV7-8 and J usage is TRBJ2-7; 7 positions match TRBD1. CDR1 SGHVS and CDR2 FQNEAQ come from the germline V gene. The CDR3 extends over 15 amino acids. J lost 2 bases, V lost 2 bases, and 6 bases had no gene match. CDR3 in amino acids: CASSLTLDRTYEQYF. Here the CDR3 DNA reads TGTGCCAGCAGCTTAACCCTGGACAGGACCTACGAGCAGTACTTC.

This clone was observed once. V and J are TRBV4-3 and TRBJ2-3; D remains unclear. Trimming shortened V by 0 bases and J by 0 bases, and 7 bases separated the two germline ends. The CDR3 runs 15 residues. Germline loops: CDR1 LGHNA, CDR2 YSLEER. CDR3: CASSQERYSTDTQYF. CDR3 DNA sequence: TGCGCCAGCAGCCAAGAGAGGTACAGCACAGATACGCAGTATTTT.

This rearrangement joins TRBV11-2 to TRBJ2-3; 9 bases map to TRBD2. The CDR3 runs 18 residues. J was trimmed by 2 bases and V by 1 base; bases with no gene match: 10. Germline values: CDR1 SGHAT, CDR2 FQNNGV. The CDR3 nucleotides read TGTGCCAGCAGCTTAGGCCCTGGTAGCGGGAGAAACACAGATACGCAGTATTTT. Amino acid sequence: CASSLGPGSGRNTDTQYF.

This chain connects TRBV2 to TRBJ1-2; D not resolved. Trimming left V 0 bases short and J 0 bases short, with 11 bases between. CDR1 is SNHLY, CDR2 FYNNEI, per germline. This CDR3 comprises 16 residues. CDR3 amino acids: CASSEALEAANYGYTF. Written as DNA, the CDR3 is TGTGCCAGCAGTGAAGCGCTTGAAGCGGCTAACTATGGCTACACCTTC.

This clone was picked up one time. This chain links TRBV9 with TRBJ2-1; 7 bases match TRBD1. The germline gives CDR1 SGDLS, CDR2 YYNGEE. CDR3 length: 19 residues. Trimming removed 3 bases from V and 0 bases from J; junction bases left unmatched: 15. In DNA, the CDR3 is TGTGCCAGCAGCGCCTTTGATCTCCAGGGACAGAGCTCCTACAATGAGCAGTTCTTC. It is translated as CASSAFDLQGQSSYNEQFF.

The chain carries TRBV5-4 and TRBJ2-6; 7 bases map to TRBD2. J gave up 2 bases and V 5 bases, and 4 bases lay outside the gene matches. Germline CDR1 is SGHNT and CDR2 is YYREEE (reference sequence). This CDR3 has 15 residues. CDR3 loop: CASREGLTGANVLTF. The CDR3, as DNA: TGTGCCAGCAGAGAGGGACTAACTGGGGCCAACGTCCTGACTTTC.

The rearrangement uses TRBV5-1 and TRBJ1-2; 7 bases match TRBD1. The CDR3 totals 17 residues. The V segment lost 0 bases and the J segment 4 bases; nucleotides outside the gene matches: 12. Germline V gene lookup returns CDR1 SGHRS and CDR2 YFSETQ. As DNA, the CDR3 is TGCGCCAGCAGCTTGGCGGCAGGGGGTTGGGATCTCTATGGCTACACCTTC. Translation gives CASSLAAGGWDLYGYTF.

V and J are TRBV18 and TRBJ2-7; no clear D gene. Trimming stripped 6 bases from V and 0 bases from J, with 15 bases between. Germline lookup yields CDR1 KGHSH and CDR2 LQKENI. The length of the CDR3 is 15 residues. The CDR3 protein is CASSPARLSSYEQYF. The CDR3, as DNA: TGTGCCAGCTCCCCCGCGAGACTTAGCTCCTACGAGCAGTACTTC. The complete variable domain, with remaining parts taken from reference TRBV18 and TRBJ2-7, reads NAGVMQNPRHLVRRRGQEARLRCSPMKGHSHVYWYRQLPEEGLKFMVYLQKENIIDESGMPKERFSAEFPKEGPSILRIQQVVRGDSAAYFCASSPARLSSYEQYFGPGTRLTVT.

The chain employs TRBV12-5 and TRBJ2-3; 11 bases are a match to TRBD1. This CDR3 contains 16 residues. Germline V gene lookup returns CDR1 LGHNT and CDR2 FRNRAP. V shed 6 bases and J 2 bases; nucleotides not matched to a gene: 7. CDR3 nucleotide sequence: TGTGCTAGTGGAGCGGGGGACAGGGGGGTCACAGATACGCAGTATTTT. This sequence encodes CASGAGDRGVTDTQYF.